Listed below are T cell receptor beta chains from one sample, sequenced in a study of T cells after yellow fever vaccination. TCRdb processed the 5' RACE reads anew with MiXCR; each CDR3 protein has one entry. This table has hundreds of thousands of distinct CDR3 sequences, over 9% appearing once. The sequences come from PBMCs, collected on the day of the yellow fever booster vaccination. Receptors were obtained from a man aged 25-40 years who received the YFV17D yellow fever vaccine. The CDR3 runs from the conserved cysteine through the conserved F or W. D genes are given only for firm matches. Expanded clones are given a class, and other clones once, few, many or no size at all.

CDR3 DNA: TGCAGTGCTACCACCCCGGGACAGGCGATTGGGGATACGCAGTATTTT
CDR3 protein: CSATTPGQAIGDTQYF
clone size: .
V gene: TRBV20-1
J gene: TRBJ2-3
D gene: TRBD1

CDR3 DNA: TGCGCCAGCAGCTACAGGACAGGGGGGGCCTACGAGCAGTACTTC
CDR3 protein: CASSYRTGGAYEQYF
clone size: .
V gene: TRBV5-1
J gene: TRBJ2-7
D gene: TRBD1

CDR3 DNA: TGTGCCAGCAGCTTAGATTGGACAGGAAATTCACCCCTCCACTTT
CDR3 protein: CASSLDWTGNSPLHF
clone size: few
V gene: TRBV11-2
J gene: TRBJ1-6
D gene: TRBD1

CDR3 DNA: TGTGCCAGCAGCCCCAGGGTTAACACTGAAGCTTTCTTT
CDR3 protein: CASSPRVNTEAFF
clone size: .
V gene: TRBV3-1
J gene: TRBJ1-1
D gene: .

CDR3 DNA: TGCGCCAGCAGCTTGGTCCTGGCTAGCGGGAGCACAGATACGCAGTATTTT
CDR3 protein: CASSLVLASGSTDTQYF
clone size: .
V gene: TRBV5-1
J gene: TRBJ2-3
D gene: TRBD2

CDR3 DNA: TGTGCCAGCAGCTTAGACAGGGGGAGGAATTCACCCCTCCACTTT
CDR3 protein: CASSLDRGRNSPLHF
clone size: .
V gene: TRBV7-6
J gene: TRBJ1-6
D gene: TRBD1

CDR3 DNA: TGTGCCAGCAGCGAGCTAGCGGGCACCAGAGATGAGCAGTTCTTC
CDR3 protein: CASSELAGTRDEQFF
clone size: few
V gene: TRBV3-1
J gene: TRBJ2-1
D gene: TRBD2

CDR3 DNA: TGTGCCAGCAGTTTCGGACGGAGCGGAGGCTACACCTTC
CDR3 protein: CASSFGRSGGYTF
clone size: few
V gene: TRBV28
J gene: TRBJ1-2
D gene: .

CDR3 DNA: TGTGCCACCTGCAGGCAGGGCCCAGATACGCAGTATTTT
CDR3 protein: CATCRQGPDTQYF
clone size: .
V gene: TRBV12-5
J gene: TRBJ2-3
D gene: .

CDR3 DNA: TGTGCCAGCAGTTTTAGGGTCACCGGGGAGCTGTTTTTT
CDR3 protein: CASSFRVTGELFF
clone size: .
V gene: TRBV6-5
J gene: TRBJ2-2
D gene: .

CDR3 DNA: TGCGCCAGCAGCCAAGATACGGGGACAGTGCAGTACTTC
CDR3 protein: CASSQDTGTVQYF
clone size: .
V gene: TRBV4-3
J gene: TRBJ2-7
D gene: TRBD1

CDR3 DNA: TGCGCCAGCAGCTTGGCCATGAGAGGGAGGGCTACCTACGAGCAGTACTTC
CDR3 protein: CASSLAMRGRATYEQYF
clone size: many
V gene: TRBV5-1
J gene: TRBJ2-7
D gene: TRBD2

CDR3 DNA: TGCAGTGGGGAGGCGGGAGGGGATCACATTCAGTACTTC
CDR3 protein: CSGEAGGDHIQYF
clone size: .
V gene: TRBV20-1
J gene: TRBJ2-4
D gene: TRBD2

CDR3 DNA: TGTGCCAGCAGCTTATTTCCTAGCGGGAGCGACGAGCAGTACTTC
CDR3 protein: CASSLFPSGSDEQYF
clone size: few
V gene: TRBV7-2
J gene: TRBJ2-7
D gene: TRBD2

CDR3 DNA: TGCAGTGCCACAGGGGTCTCCGGCTCCTACGAGCAGTACTTC
CDR3 protein: CSATGVSGSYEQYF
clone size: many
V gene: TRBV20-1
J gene: TRBJ2-7
D gene: TRBD1

CDR3 DNA: TGTGCCAGCAAGCGTCCAGGGGAAGGCGAGCAGTACTTC
CDR3 protein: CASKRPGEGEQYF
clone size: few
V gene: TRBV6-2/TRBV6-3
J gene: TRBJ2-7
D gene: .

CDR3 DNA: TGCAGTGCTAGACTAGCGGGACTCAGTGAGCAGTTCTTC
CDR3 protein: CSARLAGLSEQFF
clone size: few
V gene: TRBV20-1
J gene: TRBJ2-1
D gene: TRBD2

CDR3 DNA: TGCGCCAGCAGTGACGGGGGGACAGATTACTCTGGGGCCAACGTCCTGACTTTC
CDR3 protein: CASSDGGTDYSGANVLTF
clone size: .
V gene: TRBV10-2
J gene: TRBJ2-6
D gene: .

CDR3 DNA: TGTGCCAGCAGCCAGCACCCGAACACTGAAGCTTTCTTT
CDR3 protein: CASSQHPNTEAFF
clone size: once
V gene: TRBV6-1
J gene: TRBJ1-1
D gene: .

CDR3 DNA: TGTGCCAGCAGTCGGGGACCCTCCAACGAGCAGTACTTC
CDR3 protein: CASSRGPSNEQYF
clone size: .
V gene: TRBV6-1
J gene: TRBJ2-7
D gene: .

CDR3 DNA: TGTGCCAGCAGCGAACAAGGAGGGACAGGGACGCCCGGGGAGCTGTTTTTT
CDR3 protein: CASSEQGGTGTPGELFF
clone size: many
V gene: TRBV7-2
J gene: TRBJ2-2
D gene: TRBD1

CDR3 DNA: TGTGCCAGCTCACCACGCACAGTAGCGGGAGGTGGAGAGACCCAGTACTTC
CDR3 protein: CASSPRTVAGGGETQYF
clone size: .
V gene: TRBV18
J gene: TRBJ2-5
D gene: TRBD2

CDR3 DNA: TGCAGTGCTAGAGGGGGCCATGGCACTGAAGCTTTCTTT
CDR3 protein: CSARGGHGTEAFF
clone size: few
V gene: TRBV20-1
J gene: TRBJ1-1
D gene: .

CDR3 DNA: TGTGCCATCAGCCCCGGGGCGGAGAACAATGAGCAGTTCTTC
CDR3 protein: CAISPGAENNEQFF
clone size: few
V gene: TRBV10-3
J gene: TRBJ2-1
D gene: .

CDR3 DNA: TGTGCCAGCACAGGGCAGAGACCACAGCCCCAGCATTTT
CDR3 protein: CASTGQRPQPQHF
clone size: few
V gene: TRBV6-2/TRBV6-3
J gene: TRBJ1-5
D gene: .

CDR3 DNA: TGTGCCAGCAGCTATTCCAGGGACACCATATATTTT
CDR3 protein: CASSYSRDTIYF
clone size: .
V gene: TRBV7-2
J gene: TRBJ1-3
D gene: .

CDR3 DNA: TGTGCCACCAGTGATTTATGGCAGGGGGAAGATACGCAGTATTTT
CDR3 protein: CATSDLWQGEDTQYF
clone size: .
V gene: TRBV24-1
J gene: TRBJ2-3
D gene: TRBD1

CDR3 DNA: TGTGCCAGCAGCATCCCGGGACTCCAAGAGACCCAGTACTTC
CDR3 protein: CASSIPGLQETQYF
clone size: .
V gene: TRBV5-4
J gene: TRBJ2-5
D gene: .

CDR3 DNA: TGTGCCAGCAGCCAGAGTGAGCGGTCCCTCTCCATCGGCACCGGGGAGCTGTTTTTT
CDR3 protein: CASSQSERSLSIGTGELFF
clone size: many
V gene: TRBV13
J gene: TRBJ2-2
D gene: .

CDR3 DNA: TGTGCCAGTAGTTATACGGGAGGGAATGAGCAGTTCTTC
CDR3 protein: CASSYTGGNEQFF
clone size: .
V gene: TRBV19
J gene: TRBJ2-1
D gene: TRBD2

CDR3 DNA: TGTGCCACGGCGGACACGAGCTCCTACAATGAGCAGTTCTTC
CDR3 protein: CATADTSSYNEQFF
clone size: once
V gene: TRBV24-1
J gene: TRBJ2-1
D gene: .